The rows below give T cell receptor beta chains drawn from one sample of a study of PD-1 blockade in classical Hodgkin lymphoma. Sequencing was performed with immunoSEQ multiplex PCR; in TCRdb, only in-frame clones are kept and a portion is missing. The sample carries tens of thousands of clones, 75% to 90% recorded once. The specimen was peripheral blood mononuclear cells (PBMCs), collected at baseline. The receptors come from a human donor with classical Hodgkin lymphoma. The CDR3 runs from the conserved cysteine through the conserved F or W. A D gene is named only where the DNA matches it firmly. Expanded clones get a size class; other rows say once, few or many, or leave the size out.

CASSEAGGGTEAFF,TGTGCCAGCAGTGAAGCGGGGGGGGGCACTGAAGCTTTCTTT,NA,TRBV6-1,14,NA,TRBJ1-1
CASSFRGDNTEAFF,TGTGCCAGCAGCTTTCGGGGAGATAACACTGAAGCTTTCTTT,NA,TRBV7-3,14,NA,TRBJ1-1
CASSLLGPVAHGYTF,TGTGCCAGCAGCCTACTGGGCCCAGTTGCACATGGCTACACCTTC,NA,TRBV6-5,15,NA,TRBJ1-2
CSVEDLGGTYNEQFF,TGCAGCGTTGAAGATCTTGGGGGTACCTACAATGAGCAGTTCTTC,NA,TRBV29-1,15,NA,TRBJ2-1
CASSVGGAAAYGYTF,TGTGCCAGCAGTGTAGGGGGCGCGGCCGCCTATGGCTACACCTTC,NA,TRBV5-4,15,TRBD1,TRBJ1-2
CASSLTGLAMETQYF,TGCGCCAGCAGCCTCACCGGACTAGCGATGGAGACCCAGTACTTC,NA,TRBV5-1,15,TRBD2,TRBJ2-5
CAISKTANTDTQYF,TGTGCCATCAGTAAGACAGCGAACACAGATACGCAGTATTTT,NA,TRBV10-3,14,NA,TRBJ2-3
CASSEYFGGPRSGELFF,TGTGCCAGCAGTGAATATTTCGGGGGGCCAAGGTCCGGGGAGCTGTTTTTT,NA,TRBV25-1,17,NA,TRBJ2-2
CSVVRTSSSYEQYF,TGCAGCGTTGTGAGGACGTCGAGCTCCTACGAGCAGTACTTC,NA,TRBV29-1,14,NA,TRBJ2-7
CASILNTGLTNEQFF,TGCGCCAGCATCCTAAATACGGGACTAACAAATGAGCAGTTCTTC,NA,TRBV5-1,15,TRBD2,TRBJ2-1
CSVENVGRGCNQPQHF,TGCAGCGTTGAAAATGTAGGGAGGGGGTGCAATCAGCCCCAGCATTTT,NA,TRBV29-1,16,NA,TRBJ1-5
CASSQTFGPSYEQYF,TGCGCCAGCAGCCAAACCTTTGGACCTTCCTACGAGCAGTACTTC,NA,TRBV4-1,15,NA,TRBJ2-7
CASSLEGGMNQPQHF,TGTGCCAGCAGCTTAGAAGGTGGGATGAATCAGCCCCAGCATTTT,NA,TRBV7-2,15,NA,TRBJ1-5
CASSQRDRGGNQPQHF,TGTGCCAGCAGCCAAAGGGACAGGGGAGGCAATCAGCCCCAGCATTTT,NA,TRBV5-6,16,TRBD1,TRBJ1-5
CSIRKGSYEQYF,TGCAGCATAAGAAAGGGGAGCTACGAGCAGTACTTC,NA,TRBV29-1,12,NA,TRBJ2-7
CAWSWGGYEQYF,TGTGCCTGGAGTTGGGGCGGGTACGAGCAGTACTTC,NA,TRBV30,12,NA,TRBJ2-7
CASSWIVGNEQFF,TGTGCCAGCAGCTGGATAGTGGGCAATGAGCAGTTCTTC,NA,TRBV11-2,13,NA,TRBJ2-1
CASSYRRGGYEQYF,TGTGCCAGCAGTTATCGGCGCGGAGGCTACGAGCAGTACTTC,few,TRBV6-5,14,NA,TRBJ2-7
CASSMGYNEQYF,TGTGCCAGTAGTATGGGGTACAACGAGCAGTACTTC,medium-sized,TRBV19,12,NA,TRBJ2-7
CASSLIGGDYGYTF,TGTGCCAGCAGCCTAATCGGGGGGGACTATGGCTACACCTTC,NA,TRBV7-9,14,NA,TRBJ1-2
CASRGTGGTGELFF,TGTGCCAGCAGGGGGACAGGGGGCACCGGGGAGCTGTTTTTT,NA,TRBV6-1,14,TRBD1,TRBJ2-2
CASSFSRTQRAFF,TGTGCCAGCAGCTTCTCACGAACCCAGCGCGCTTTCTTT,NA,TRBV5-8,13,NA,TRBJ1-1
CASWGGLAEPTDTQYF,TGTGCCAGCTGGGGGGGACTAGCGGAGCCCACAGATACGCAGTATTTT,NA,TRBV5-6,16,TRBD2,TRBJ2-3
CAWSTTGAAEAFF,TGTGCCTGGAGTACTACGGGGGCAGCTGAAGCTTTCTTT,NA,TRBV30,13,NA,TRBJ1-1
CASSFQGDGELFF,TGTGCTAGCAGCTTTCAGGGCGACGGGGAGCTGTTTTTT,NA,TRBV7-7,13,NA,TRBJ2-2
CASSYDRGGQPQHF,TGTGCCAGCAGTTACGACAGGGGAGGTCAGCCCCAGCATTTT,NA,TRBV6-5,14,TRBD1,TRBJ1-5
CASSYASGGGSYEQYF,TGTGCCAGCAGTTACGCTAGCGGGGGGGGTAGCTACGAGCAGTACTTC,NA,TRBV6-5,16,TRBD2,TRBJ2-7
CASTASGGTTDTQYF,TGCGCCAGCACAGCTAGCGGGGGTACCACAGATACGCAGTATTTT,once,TRBV10-2,15,TRBD2,TRBJ2-3
CASSLGREQYF,TGTGCCAGCAGCTTAGGTCGCGAGCAGTACTTC,NA,TRBV7-9,11,NA,TRBJ2-7
CASSGGANNYGYTF,TGTGCCAGCAGCGGGGGGGCCAATAACTATGGCTACACCTTC,NA,TRBV27,14,NA,TRBJ1-2
CASSFVSGGNNEQFF,TGTGCCAGCAGCTTTGTTAGCGGGGGAAACAATGAGCAGTTCTTC,NA,TRBV7-9,15,TRBD2,TRBJ2-1